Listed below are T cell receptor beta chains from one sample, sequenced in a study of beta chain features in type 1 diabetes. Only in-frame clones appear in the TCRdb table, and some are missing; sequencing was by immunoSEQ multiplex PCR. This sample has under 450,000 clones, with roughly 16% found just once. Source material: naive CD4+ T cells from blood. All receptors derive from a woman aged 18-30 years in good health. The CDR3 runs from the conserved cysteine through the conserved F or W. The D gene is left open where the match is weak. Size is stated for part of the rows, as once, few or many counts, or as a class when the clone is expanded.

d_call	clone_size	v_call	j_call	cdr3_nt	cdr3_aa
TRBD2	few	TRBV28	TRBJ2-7	TGTGCCAGCCTTTCAGGCGGGAGCTCCTACGAGCAGTACTTC	CASLSGGSSYEQYF
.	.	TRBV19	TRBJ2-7	TGTGCCAGTAGTATTAGTACGAAGCAGTACTTC	CASSISTKQYF
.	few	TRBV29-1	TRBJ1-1	TGCAGCGTTGAACAGCGAGGTCTCACTGAAGCTTTCTTT	CSVEQRGLTEAFF
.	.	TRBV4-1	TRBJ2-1	TGCGCCAGCAGCCCAGTCGGGGGAGACTATTACAATGAGCAGTTCTTC	CASSPVGGDYYNEQFF
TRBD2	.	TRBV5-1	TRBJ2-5	TGCGCCAGCAGCTCTGGACTAGCGGGAGGGCCTGGTGAGACCCAGTACTTC	CASSSGLAGGPGETQYF
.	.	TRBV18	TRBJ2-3	TGTGCCAGCTCACCAGGACAGTACACAGATACGCAGTATTTT	CASSPGQYTDTQYF
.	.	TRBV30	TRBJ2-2	TGTGCCTGGAGGGGGAGCAGGAACACCGGGGAGCTGTTTTTT	CAWRGSRNTGELFF
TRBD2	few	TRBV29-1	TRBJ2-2	TGCAGCGGACGACTAGCGGTGAACACCGGGGAGCTGTTTTTT	CSGRLAVNTGELFF
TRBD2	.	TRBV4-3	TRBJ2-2	TGCGCCAGCAGCCCACCAGGACTAGCGTCGAACACCGGGGAGCTGTTTTTT	CASSPPGLASNTGELFF
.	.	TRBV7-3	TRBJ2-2	TGTGCCAGCAGCTTACAAGACAGAAACACCGGGGAGCTGTTTTTT	CASSLQDRNTGELFF
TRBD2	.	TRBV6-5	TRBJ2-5	TGTGCCAGCAGTTGGACTAGCGGGCAGAGGAAGACCCAGTACTTC	CASSWTSGQRKTQYF
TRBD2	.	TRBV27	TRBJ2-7	TGTGCCACCAGAACCAGCGGGAGAAAGTACGAGCAGTACTTC	CATRTSGRKYEQYF
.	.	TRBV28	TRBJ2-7	TGTGCCAGCAGTTTATACAAGCGGGAGCAGTACTTC	CASSLYKREQYF
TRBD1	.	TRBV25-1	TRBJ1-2	TGTGCCAGCAGTGAATGGGGGGACAGGGGAACCTATGGCTACACCTTC	CASSEWGDRGTYGYTF
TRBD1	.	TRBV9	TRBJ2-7	TGTGCCAGCAGCGTAGAAGGGACAGCATCGAGGGAGCAGTACTTC	CASSVEGTASREQYF
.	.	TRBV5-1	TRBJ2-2	TGCGCCAGCAGCCCTTGGGGGGACACCGGGGAGCTGTTTTTT	CASSPWGDTGELFF
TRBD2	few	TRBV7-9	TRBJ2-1	TGTGCCAGCAGCTTAGGGACTAGCTTATTTCCGAATGAGCAGTTCTTC	CASSLGTSLFPNEQFF
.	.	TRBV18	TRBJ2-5	TGTGCCAGCTCACCAGGGCAGCAAGAGACCCAGTACTTC	CASSPGQQETQYF
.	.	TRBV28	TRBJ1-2	TGTGCCAGCAGTTTCTTTAGTCGGGGCTACACCTTC	CASSFFSRGYTF
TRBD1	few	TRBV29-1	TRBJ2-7	TGCAGCGTTGACCGGGACAGGGGAACGGGCGAGCAGTACTTC	CSVDRDRGTGEQYF
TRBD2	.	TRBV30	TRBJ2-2	TGTGCCTGGATCCGAATAGGGCTAGCGGACACCGGGGAGCTGTTTTTT	CAWIRIGLADTGELFF
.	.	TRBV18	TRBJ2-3	TGTGCCAGCTCACTGTCTAGAGCCACAGATACGCAGTATTTT	CASSLSRATDTQYF
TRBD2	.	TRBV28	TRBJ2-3	TGTGCCAGCAGTTTAGCGGGAGACCCCCTAAGCACAGATACGCAGTATTTT	CASSLAGDPLSTDTQYF
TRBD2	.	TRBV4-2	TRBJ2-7	TGTGCCAGCAGCCAAAGGACCGGGACTAGCGGGAGGGCCCACGAGCAGTACTTC	CASSQRTGTSGRAHEQYF
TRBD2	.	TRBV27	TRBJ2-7	TGTGCCAGCAGTTTATACTTAGCGGGTGCCCCCTACGAGCAGTACTTC	CASSLYLAGAPYEQYF
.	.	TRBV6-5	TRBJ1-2	TGTGCCAGCAGTGACGACAGTAGCCGCTACACCTTC	CASSDDSSRYTF
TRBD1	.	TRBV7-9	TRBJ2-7	TGTGCCAGCAGCTTAATCGCAGGGGGCTACGAGCAGTACTTC	CASSLIAGGYEQYF
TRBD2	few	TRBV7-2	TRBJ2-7	TGTGCCAGCAGCTTAGGTCAACTAGCGGGCATCTACGAGCAGTACTTC	CASSLGQLAGIYEQYF
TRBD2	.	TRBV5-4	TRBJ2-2	TGTGCCAGCAGCTCCCAGGGACTAGCTGGCGGGGAGCTGTTTTTT	CASSSQGLAGGELFF
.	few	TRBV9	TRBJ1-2	TGTGCCAGCAGCTCAGGGTATAATGGCTACACCTTC	CASSSGYNGYTF
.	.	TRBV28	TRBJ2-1	TGTGCCAGCAGTTTACCAGCCTACAATGAGCAGTTCTTC	CASSLPAYNEQFF
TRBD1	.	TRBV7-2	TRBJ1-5	TGTGCCAGCAGCTCGCCGACAGGGGGTGGTCAGCCCCAGCATTTT	CASSSPTGGGQPQHF
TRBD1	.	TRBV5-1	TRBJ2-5	TGCGCCAGCAGCTCAAGCCGGGACAGGAAAGAGACCCAGTACTTC	CASSSSRDRKETQYF
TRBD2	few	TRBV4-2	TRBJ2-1	TGTGCCAGCAGCCAAGATGGACTAGCGGCACTATTATCCTACAATGAGCAGTTCTTC	CASSQDGLAALLSYNEQFF
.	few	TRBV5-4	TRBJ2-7	TGTGCCAGCAGCCCTTGGTCTACTTCCTACGAGCAGTACTTC	CASSPWSTSYEQYF
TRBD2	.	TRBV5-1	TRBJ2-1	TGCGCCAGCAGCTTGGGACGGGCGGGAGGACCCAATGAATTCTTC	CASSLGRAGGPNEFF
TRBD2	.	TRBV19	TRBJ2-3	TGTGCCAGTAGTCCGAAGACTAGCGGAGCGCGGTATTTT	CASSPKTSGARYF
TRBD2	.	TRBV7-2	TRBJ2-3	TGTGCCAGCAGCGAGACTAGCGGGAGACCCGCAGATACGCAGTATTTT	CASSETSGRPADTQYF
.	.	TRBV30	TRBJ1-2	TGTGCCTGGAGTGGCCCCAACACTAACTATGGCTACACCTTC	CAWSGPNTNYGYTF
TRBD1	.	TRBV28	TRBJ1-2	TGTGCCAGCAGACCCGGACAGGGGGCGGGAGGCTACACCTTC	CASRPGQGAGGYTF
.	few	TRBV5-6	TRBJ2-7	TGTGCCAGCAGCTTGGTGGACTCCCGCTCCTACGAGCAGTACTTC	CASSLVDSRSYEQYF
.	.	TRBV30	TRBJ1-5	TGTGCCTGGAGTGTACGCTCGAGCGGCTATCAGCCCCAGCATTTT	CAWSVRSSGYQPQHF
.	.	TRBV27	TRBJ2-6	TGTGCCAGCAGTTTAAATGACAGACCCCCTGGGGCCAACGTCCTGACTTTC	CASSLNDRPPGANVLTF
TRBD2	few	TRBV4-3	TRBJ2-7	TGCGCCAGCAGCCATCCGGGACTAGCGGCTATCTCCTACGAGCAGTACTTC	CASSHPGLAAISYEQYF
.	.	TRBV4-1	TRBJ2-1	TGCGCCAGCAGCCAAGATACAGGGCGCAATGAGCAGTTCTTC	CASSQDTGRNEQFF
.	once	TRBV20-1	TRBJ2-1	TGCAGTGCTACGCTAGCAAATGAGCAGTTCTTC	CSATLANEQFF
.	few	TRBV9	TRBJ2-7	TGTGCCAGCAGCGTAGAGGGCAATAGCGGACTCTCCTACGAGCAGTACTTC	CASSVEGNSGLSYEQYF
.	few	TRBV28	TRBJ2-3	TGTGCCAGCACCCTAGCCGGGGGTGGCACAGATACGCAGTATTTT	CASTLAGGGTDTQYF
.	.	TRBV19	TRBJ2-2	TGTGCCAGTAGCCCCGGGACTCTTTACACCGGGGAGCTGTTTTTT	CASSPGTLYTGELFF
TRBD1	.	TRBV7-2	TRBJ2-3	TGTGCCAGCAGACCTCCGGGACAGAAAAATTCCGTCAGCACAGATACGCAGTATTTT	CASRPPGQKNSVSTDTQYF
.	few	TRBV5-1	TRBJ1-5	TGCGCCAGCAGGGGAGGAGGAGATAATCAGCCCCAGCATTTT	CASRGGGDNQPQHF
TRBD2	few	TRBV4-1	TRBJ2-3	TGCGCCAGCAGCCTCCCGAGCGGGAGGAACACAGATACGCAGTATTTT	CASSLPSGRNTDTQYF
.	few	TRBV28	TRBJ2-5	TGTGCCAGCAGGACAGGTGGAAAGACCCAGTACTTC	CASRTGGKTQYF
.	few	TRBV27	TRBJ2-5	TGTGCCAGCAGTTTTTCCTCTACCAGGGAGACCCAGTACTTC	CASSFSSTRETQYF
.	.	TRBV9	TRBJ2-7	TGTGCCAGCAGCGTTCAGGGGCCTCCCTACGAGCAGTACTTC	CASSVQGPPYEQYF